This T cell receptor (beta chain) is from a study of T cells in Graves' hyperthyroidism and ophthalmopathy. It was RNA transcripts that yielded the amplified TCR beta CDR3 regions. Carried out on the TCR CDR3, a first-round RT-PCR used the HTBI primer set. MiXCR was run by TCRdb on the multiplex PCR reads, yielding one entry per CDR3 protein. The top ten clones hold roughly 10% of a sample with 75,000 to 100,000 distinct CDR3 sequences, around 42% of them seen once. A remark on this clonotype: The antigen remains undetermined.

Germline CDR1 reads DFQATT; CDR2 reads SNEGSKA (reference sequence). The CDR3 extends over 17 amino acids. Germline trimming cut 1 base from V and 5 bases from J; bases unmatched to any gene: 16. Diagnosis of hyperthyroidism was new in patients aged 18 to 65, and its duration was under 2 months. Study observations and caveats: Ophthalmopathy was separated from stable hyperthyroidism by a 13 V-J model. Among clonotypes expanded in thyroid above 0.001, most were also found in blood.

This sequence originates from a woman under 40 with Graves' hyperthyroidism. The rearrangement links TRBV20-1 to TRBJ2-5; 7 positions match TRBD2. The sample consisted of peripheral blood or thyroid tissue (not recorded which). The DNA of the CDR3 is TGCAGTGCTAGAGTTCTCGGCGGGAGAAGGGCCGGGGAGACCCAGTACTTC. This sequence encodes CSARVLGGRRAGETQYF.